The 10 T cell receptor beta chains below come from one sample, sequenced in a study of T cell repertoires in cytomegalovirus infection. TCRdb re-derived calls from the reads in MiXCR, one entry per CDR3 protein. The sample has some 680,000 distinct CDR3 sequences; under 40% are singletons. The sample taken for sequencing was PBMCs. Receptors originate from a human donor in good health (CMV status not recorded). Some clones in this sample may be carry-over from other donors' samples.

V and J are TRBV6-5 and TRBJ1-1; maybe TRBD1 (5 bases). Germline V lookup: CDR1 MNHEY, CDR2 SVGAGI. The CDR3 has 16 residues. V shed 0 bases and J shed 0 bases, with 11 bases lying between them. CDR3 in amino acids: CASSYSGGALNTEAFF. The CDR3, as DNA: TGTGCCAGCAGTTACTCTGGAGGGGCGTTGAACACTGAAGCTTTCTTT.

As DNA, the CDR3 is TGTGCCAGTAGTATTCTTGGGGTGGTTCACACTGAAGCTTTCTTT. This codes for CASSILGVVHTEAFF. V is TRBV19 and J is TRBJ1-1; D call uncertain. CDR3 length: 15 residues. Germline lookup yields CDR1 LNHDA and CDR2 SQIVND (reference sequence). The V and J ends lost 3 bases and 3 bases respectively, with 14 bases between them.

The J gene is TRBJ2-7, the V gene TRBV28, with D perhaps matching TRBD2 (5 bases). The germline V and J ends were trimmed by 3 bases and 3 bases, with 24 bases remaining between them. CDR3 size: 18 residues. Looked up from germline, CDR1 is MDHEN and CDR2 is SYDVKM. The DNA for the CDR3 is TGTGCCAGCAGTTTTCCGCACCGGGAACCACGGAACCTCTACGAGCAGTACTTC. Translation gives CASSFPHREPRNLYEQYF.

The CDR3 loop is CASSLEGAQINEQFF. CDR3 sequence (DNA): TGCGCCAGCAGCTTGGAGGGAGCACAAATCAATGAGCAGTTCTTC. This rearrangement joins TRBV5-1 to TRBJ2-1; tentative D call: TRBD2 (5 bases). Looked up from germline, CDR1 is SGHRS and CDR2 is YFSETQ. The V end lost 0 bases, the J end lost 6 bases, and 13 bases lay between the germline ends. This CDR3 is 15 amino acids long.

The chain recombines TRBV7-6 with TRBJ2-3, with D possibly TRBD2 on 5 matching bases. V was cut by 0 bases and J by 8 bases, with 9 bases left in between. The CDR3 spans 13 residues. CDR1 and CDR2 (germline): SGHVS, FNYEAQ. The CDR3 DNA reads TGTGCCAGCAGCTTAGCGCCCGAGGGTACGCAGTATTTT. It is translated as CASSLAPEGTQYF.

The V call is TRBV28, the J call TRBJ2-7, with a tentative D call TRBD2 (5 bases). CDR1 and CDR2 (germline): MDHEN, SYDVKM. Trimming left V 2 bases short and J 1 base short, with 15 bases between. This CDR3 region has 16 residues. CDR3 sequence: CASSLRRGARSYEQYF. The CDR3 DNA reads as TGTGCCAGCAGTTTACGTCGGGGAGCGCGATCCTACGAGCAGTACTTC.

This clonotype was found many times. This chain links TRBV7-2 with TRBJ2-1; 11 positions match TRBD2. Trimming at V came to 1 base and at J to 9 bases, leaving 5 bases not matched to a gene. The CDR3 covers 15 residues. Germline CDR1 reads SGHTA; CDR2 reads FQGNSA. This CDR3 is CASSLGTSGSIEQFF. CDR3 bases: TGTGCCAGCAGCTTAGGAACTAGCGGGAGCATTGAGCAGTTCTTC.

The rearrangement uses TRBV7-9 and TRBJ2-7; TRBD2 is a possible D gene (5 bases). The CDR3 is 16 amino acids. Between the trimmed V and J ends, which lost 5 bases and 2 bases, there was a span of 19 bases. CDR1 and CDR2 from the germline V gene are SEHNR and FQNEAQ (reference sequence). Here the CDR3 reads CASSDKWTGGPYEQYF. The CDR3 region has the DNA TGTGCCAGCAGCGACAAGTGGACCGGAGGCCCCTACGAGCAGTACTTC. Filled out from reference TRBV7-9 and TRBJ2-7, the complete variable domain reads DTGVSQNPRHKITKRGQNVTFRCDPISEHNRLYWYRQTLGQGPEFLTYFQNEAQLEKSRLLSDRFSAERPKGSFSTLEIQRTEQGDSAMYLCASSDKWTGGPYEQYFGPGTRLTVT.

This chain uses TRBV7-4 with TRBJ1-2; possibly TRBD1 for D (5 bases). Germline lookup yields CDR1 SGHVT and CDR2 SQSDAQ. The ends were cut back, 2 bases at V and 4 bases at J, with 11 bases in the middle. The CDR3 totals 14 residues. CDR3 sequence (DNA): TGTGCCAGCAGCTTATCACAGGACTTCTATGGCTACACCTTC. Translated: CASSLSQDFYGYTF.

This clonotype was seen many times. The chain couples TRBV7-8 to TRBJ1-4, with D perhaps TRBD1 (5 bases). Germline V lookup: CDR1 SGHVS, CDR2 FQNEAQ. V lost 4 bases and J 4 bases, leaving 7 bases between the germline ends. The CDR3 loop spans 13 amino acids. CDR3 in amino acids: CASSWGINEKLFF. As DNA, the CDR3 is TGTGCCAGCAGCTGGGGGATTAATGAAAAACTGTTTTTT.